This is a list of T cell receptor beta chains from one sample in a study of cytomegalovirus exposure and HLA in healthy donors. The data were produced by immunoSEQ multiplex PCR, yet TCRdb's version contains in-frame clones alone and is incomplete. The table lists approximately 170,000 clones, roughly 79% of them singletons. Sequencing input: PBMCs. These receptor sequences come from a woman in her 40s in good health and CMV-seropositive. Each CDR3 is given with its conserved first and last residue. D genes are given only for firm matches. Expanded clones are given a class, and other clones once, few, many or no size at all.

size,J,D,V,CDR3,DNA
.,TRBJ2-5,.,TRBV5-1,CASSAQVGVQETQYF,TGCGCCAGCAGTGCGCAGGTAGGGGTCCAAGAGACCCAGTACTTC
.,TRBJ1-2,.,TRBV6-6,CASSPMAGYTF,TGTGCCAGCAGTCCGATGGCAGGCTACACCTTC
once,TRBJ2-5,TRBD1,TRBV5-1,CASSPGTAAHLGETQYF,TGCGCCAGCAGCCCCGGGACAGCCGCGCATTTAGGAGAGACCCAGTACTTC
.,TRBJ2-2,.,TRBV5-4,CASSLLGASGELFF,TGTGCCAGCAGCTTGCTGGGGGCTTCTGGGGAGCTGTTTTTT
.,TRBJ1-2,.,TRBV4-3,CASSQGEGFSYGYTF,TGCGCCAGCAGCCAGGGGGAGGGGTTCAGCTATGGCTACACCTTC
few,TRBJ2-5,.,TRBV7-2,CASSLSRLDETQYF,TGTGCCAGCAGCTTGAGCAGGCTGGATGAGACCCAGTACTTC
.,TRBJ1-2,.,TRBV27,CASSTTENRHGYTF,TGTGCCAGCAGCACCACAGAGAATCGTCATGGCTACACCTTC
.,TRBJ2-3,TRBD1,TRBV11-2,CASSLEGQGSGDTQYF,TGTGCCAGCAGCTTAGAGGGACAGGGGAGTGGAGATACGCAGTATTTT
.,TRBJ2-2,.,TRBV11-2,CASSPPGGVAGELFF,TGTGCCAGCAGCCCACCCGGAGGGGTTGCCGGGGAGCTGTTTTTT
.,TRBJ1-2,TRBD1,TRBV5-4,CASSTGTGGANYGYTF,TGTGCCAGCAGTACCGGGACAGGGGGCGCAAACTATGGCTACACCTTC
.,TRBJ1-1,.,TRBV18,CASSPPNTEAFF,TGTGCCAGCTCACCACCCAATACTGAAGCTTTCTTT
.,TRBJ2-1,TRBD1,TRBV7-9,CASSVSGGNNEQFF,TGTGCCAGCAGTGTATCAGGGGGAAACAATGAGCAGTTCTTC
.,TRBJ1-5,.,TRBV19,CASSTPGSSNQPQHF,TGTGCCAGTAGTACTCCCGGTTCTAGCAATCAGCCCCAGCATTTT
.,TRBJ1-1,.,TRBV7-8,CASSLGAGTEAFF,TGTGCCAGCAGCTTAGGGGCAGGGACTGAAGCTTTCTTT
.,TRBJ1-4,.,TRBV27,CASSLRIFGNEKLFF,TGTGCCAGCAGTTTGCGGATTTTTGGAAATGAAAAACTGTTTTTT
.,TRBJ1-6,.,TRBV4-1,CASSQDGPGYNSPLHF,TGCGCCAGCAGCCAAGATGGGCCAGGATATAATTCACCCCTCCACTTT
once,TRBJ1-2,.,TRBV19,CASSIGTTTYGYTF,TGTGCCAGTAGTATCGGGACTACCACCTATGGCTACACCTTC
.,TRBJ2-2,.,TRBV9,CASSARNNPGELFF,TGTGCCAGCAGCGCCCGCAACAACCCCGGGGAGCTGTTTTTT
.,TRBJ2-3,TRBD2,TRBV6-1,CASETSGTDTQYF,TGTGCCAGCGAAACTAGCGGCACAGATACGCAGTATTTT
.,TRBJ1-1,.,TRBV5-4,CASSFTGNTEAFF,TGTGCCAGCAGCTTCACAGGGAACACTGAAGCTTTCTTT
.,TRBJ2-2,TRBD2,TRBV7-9,CSSSFWEGPNTGELFF,TGTTCCAGCAGCTTCTGGGAGGGGCCGAACACCGGGGAGCTGTTTTTT
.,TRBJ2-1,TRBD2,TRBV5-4,CASSVGGANYNEQFF,TGTGCCAGCAGCGTCGGGGGGGCTAACTACAATGAGCAGTTCTTC